This T cell receptor (beta chain) was retrieved from a study of naive and memory T cell subsets. Study observations and caveats: Possibly reflecting memory cells re-expressing CD45RA, a few larger clonotypes occurred in naive repertoires, especially CD8.

The CDR3 length is 19 residues. J was trimmed by 11 bases and V by 0 bases; bases with no gene match: 24. Germline V lookup: CDR1 SGHVS, CDR2 FQNEAQ. The beta constant-region primer was an equimolar mix of two oligonucleotides covering TRBC1 and TRBC2. The ligated cDNA underwent four PCR rounds using SP2 and nested alpha and beta constant-region primers. MiXCR, applied by TCRdb to the UMI-ligation and nested PCR reads, yields one record per CDR3 protein. Among approximately 150,000 distinct CDR3 sequences listed, approximately 20% were seen once. This clonotype has only a few counts. What it recognizes is unknown.

This chain links TRBV7-8 with TRBJ1-1; 7 bases map to TRBD1. This clonotype was obtained from a human donor in good health. Source material: naive CD8+ T cells from blood. CDR3 protein: CASSLARIVHQAGGESAFF. CDR3 DNA: TGTGCCAGCAGCTTAGCGCGGATAGTACATCAGGCAGGGGGAGAATCGGCTTTCTTT.